This TCR beta chain was obtained from a study of blood T cell repertoires in COVID-19. The CDR3 is 14 residues long. The germline V gene encodes CDR1 MNHEY and CDR2 SMNVEV (reference sequence). V lost 6 bases to trimming and J lost 11 bases, with 17 bases between them. This clone was recorded once. Here immunoSEQ multiplex PCR was the method, and the copy in TCRdb shows in-frame clones only, minus some. This sample yields 150,000 to 200,000 clones, of which about four fifths are seen a single time; roughly 12% belongs to the top ten. This TCR was recovered from a man aged 50-59 years who had recovered from COVID-19. Sequencing was performed on PBMCs or T cells enriched from blood (not recorded which). J is TRBJ1-6 and V is TRBV27; possibly TRBD1 for D (5 bases). CDR3 sequence: CASSLAGRHTPLHF. The CDR3 coding sequence is TGTGCCAGCAGCCTCGCGGGGCGTCATACACCCCTCCACTTT.